This T cell receptor beta chain was captured by sequencing in a study of shared clonotypes between healthy human individuals. Study-wide findings and caveats: Rarefaction exposed incomplete sorted-subset sequencing despite large depth.

CDR1 is SGHRS and CDR2 is YFSETQ in the germline V gene. V was clipped by 4 bases and J by 4 bases; unmatched bases: 5. The CDR3 totals 16 residues. In regard to this clone: Its antigen is undetermined.

Profiling relied on immunoSEQ multiplex PCR, and the TCRdb table lists in-frame clones only, not all of them. The table shows over 1.4 million clones, with roughly 96% occurring only once. The sequencing sample was made of naive CD4+ T cells sorted from blood. Documented subset: CD45RA+ positively selected. The chain employs TRBV5-1 and TRBJ2-3; TRBD2 matches at 14 bases. The source of this sequence is a man aged 25-45 years in good health. The CDR3 DNA reads TGCGCCAGCAGCCCCCAGACTAGCGGGAGGGCAGATACGCAGTATTTT. Protein product: CASSPQTSGRADTQYF.